The present TCR beta chain was sequenced within a study of T cell clusters in autoimmune cytopenias. Tens of thousands of genome equivalents of blood DNA were amplified for TRB. The CDR3 totals 11 residues. Germline V gene data show CDR1 as MNHEY and CDR2 as SVGEGT. Multiplex touch-down PCR amplified TRB using TRB-A and TRB-B pools in one tube. TCRdb reprocessed the multiplex PCR reads, with one entry per CDR3 protein and no DNA. This sample carries about 6,900 distinct CDR3 sequences, with about 9.6% going to the ten biggest clones. These records were also assigned to another study, of T cell repertoires in aging, cancer and after chemotherapy.

V gene TRBV6-2 or TRBV6-3 combines with J gene TRBJ2-3. This TCR was recovered from a human donor in good health. Material for sequencing was peripheral blood. This chain's CDR3 is CASSYKDTQYF.